Below, 25 T cell receptor beta chains from the same sample are listed, as sequenced in a study of cytomegalovirus exposure and HLA in healthy donors. In the PCR, 60 Vbeta and 13 Jbeta primers were used. The table came from immunoSEQ multiplex PCR; TCRdb's copy has only in-frame clones and leaves some out. The data contain 100,000 to 150,000 clones, approximately 69% of them singletons. The material sequenced was PBMCs. The origin of the receptors is a man aged 40-50 years in good health and CMV-seropositive.

The chain recombines TRBV11-2 with TRBJ2-2; D is ambiguous. Germline V CDR1 and CDR2: SGHAT, FQNNGV. Trimming took 3 bases from V and 10 from J, leaving 3 bases between them. CDR3 length: 10 residues. CDR3 coding DNA: TGTGCCAGCAGCTTTCAGGAGCTGTTTTTT. This translates into CASSFQELFF.

J is TRBJ1-5 and V is TRBV28; no reliable D call. CDR1 is MDHEN, CDR2 SYDVKM, per germline. The CDR3 totals 14 residues. Trimming removed 3 bases from V and 1 base from J, with 7 bases in between. CDR3 region: CASSFMASNQPQHF. The CDR3 nucleotides read TGTGCCAGCAGTTTCATGGCAAGCAATCAGCCCCAGCATTTT.

The V and J genes are TRBV29-1 and TRBJ2-7; 7 nucleotides agree with TRBD1. Trimming took 7 bases from V and 0 from J; bases not matched to a gene: 6. Germline CDR1 and CDR2: SQVTM and ANQGSEA. The CDR3 runs 13 residues. CDR3 protein: CSARTGVSYEQYF. DNA of the CDR3: TGCAGCGCCCGTACAGGGGTCTCCTACGAGCAGTACTTC.

This clone was found once. V is TRBV5-4 and J is TRBJ2-3; 10 bases map to TRBD1. The germline CDR1 and CDR2 sequences are SGHNT and YYREEE (reference sequence). V shed 3 bases and J 4 bases; nucleotides not matched to a gene: 5. The CDR3 covers 15 residues. CDR3 in amino acids: CASSWGQGLPDTQYF. The CDR3 bases are TGTGCCAGCAGCTGGGGACAGGGGCTTCCAGATACGCAGTATTTT.

This clone was observed once. V gene TRBV11-3 combines with J gene TRBJ2-1, with D perhaps TRBD2 (6 bases). This CDR3 has 13 residues. Germline V CDR1 and CDR2: SGHNT, YENEEA. Trimming shortened V by 1 base and J by 8 bases, and 9 bases separated the two germline ends. The chain's CDR3 is CASSLGLVDEQFF. For the CDR3, the DNA is TGTGCCAGCAGCTTAGGACTAGTAGATGAGCAGTTCTTC.

The chain links TRBV12-5 to TRBJ1-1; 7 nucleotides line up with TRBD1. Germline CDR1 LGHNT, CDR2 FRNRAP. After removal of 5 bases from V and 1 base from J, the junction contained 4 bases not matched to a gene. This CDR3 contains 14 residues. The CDR3 nucleotides are TGTGCTAGTGGTCCCGGGACAGCGAACACTGAAGCTTTCTTT. It translates to CASGPGTANTEAFF.

J is TRBJ2-1 and V is TRBV2; TRBD2 might be the D (7 bases). V gave up 6 bases and J gave up 4 bases, with 34 bases separating them. The CDR3 loop spans 21 amino acids. Germline V gene lookup returns CDR1 SNHLY and CDR2 FYNNEI. CDR3 sequence (DNA): TGTGCCAGCAGCCCCCTGGACCCCTTTCCCTTAAGGGGGGGTGGGTACAATGAGCAGTTCTTC. This encodes CASSPLDPFPLRGGGYNEQFF.

V is TRBV6-4 and J is TRBJ2-1; TRBD1 aligns across 7 bases. The V gene end was trimmed by 3 bases and the J gene end by 8 bases; junction bases not matched to a gene: 7. Germline-derived CDR1 and CDR2 are MRHNA and SNTAGT. The CDR3 spans 14 residues. The CDR3 DNA reads TGTGCCAGCAGTGAACAGGGGTCCGTGGATGAGCAGTTCTTC. Its protein is CASSEQGSVDEQFF.

The genes are TRBV7-2 and TRBJ2-6; 10 nucleotides agree with TRBD1. Germline V CDR1 and CDR2: SGHTA, FQGNSA. V shed 3 bases and J 2 bases; nucleotides not matched to a gene: 7. The CDR3 has 18 amino acids. The CDR3 is CASSLGQGTWTGANVLTF. In DNA form, the CDR3 reads TGTGCCAGCAGCTTGGGACAGGGGACTTGGACTGGGGCCAACGTCCTGACTTTC.

V and J are TRBV7-9 and TRBJ2-2, with 9 bases identical to TRBD1. V lost 5 bases, J lost 2 bases, and 6 bases stayed unmatched. The length of the CDR3 is 16 residues. The germline CDR1 and CDR2 sequences are SEHNR and FQNEAQ (reference sequence). DNA of the CDR3: TGTGCCAGCAGCGTACAGGGGGCGATAAACACCGGGGAGCTGTTTTTT. The encoded protein is CASSVQGAINTGELFF.

This CDR3 is CASSSQGERSPLHF. The CDR3, as DNA: TGCGCCAGCAGCTCCCAGGGGGAGCGATCACCCCTCCACTTT. The gene calls are TRBV5-1 and TRBJ1-6, with 7 bases aligning to TRBD1. V was pared by 3 bases and J by 10 bases, with 7 bases of the junction left unmatched. CDR1 and CDR2 from the germline V gene are SGHRS and YFSETQ. CDR3 length: 14 amino acids.

V gene TRBV28 combines with J gene TRBJ2-3; TRBD2 aligns across 7 bases. The germline gives CDR1 MDHEN, CDR2 SYDVKM. The CDR3 extends over 13 amino acids. V was pared by 7 bases and J by 4 bases, with 5 bases of the junction left unmatched. CDR3 DNA sequence: TGTGCCAGCAACCCGGGGAGGGCAGATACGCAGTATTTT. Translation gives CASNPGRADTQYF.

CDR3: CASSLDGTRHNEQFF. The DNA for the CDR3 is TGCGCCAGCAGCTTGGATGGGACTAGACACAATGAGCAGTTCTTC. The rearrangement uses TRBV5-1 and TRBJ2-1; 8 nucleotides align to TRBD2. In germline, CDR1 is SGHRS, CDR2 YFSETQ. The CDR3 is made up of 15 amino acids. J was trimmed by 5 bases and V by 0 bases; bases with no gene match: 4.

This clone was counted only a few times. The gene calls are TRBV10-3 and TRBJ1-2; D possibly corresponds to TRBD1 (6 bases). Trimming took 2 bases from V and 3 from J, leaving 7 bases between them. The length of the CDR3 is 13 residues. The V gene's germline CDR1 is ENHRY and CDR2 SYGVKD. The DNA of the CDR3 is TGTGCCATCAGTGAGAGACAGGACTATGGCTACACCTTC. This sequence encodes CAISERQDYGYTF.

In this sample, this clone turned up a few times. The chain couples TRBV10-1 to TRBJ2-5; TRBD2 aligns across 11 bases. With V trimmed by 7 bases and J by 4 bases, 2 bases remained unmatched. The CDR3 extends over 13 amino acids. Germline CDR1 and CDR2: WNHNN and SYGVQD (reference sequence). The CDR3 spells CASTLAGGETQYF. The DNA of the CDR3 is TGCGCCAGCACCCTAGCGGGAGGAGAGACCCAGTACTTC.

The chain uses TRBV6-1 and TRBJ1-5; 7 bases agree with TRBD1. V lost 1 base, J lost 2 bases, and 5 bases stayed unmatched. Germline CDR1 is MNHNS and CDR2 is SASEGT. CDR3 length: 16 amino acids. CDR3: CASSEGTQGRNQPQHF. CDR3 bases: TGTGCCAGCAGTGAAGGGACACAGGGGCGCAATCAGCCCCAGCATTTT.

The genes are TRBV6-4 and TRBJ1-5; 8 bases line up with TRBD1. CDR3 length: 17 amino acids. Germline CDR1 MRHNA, CDR2 SNTAGT. V lost 2 bases and J lost 1; bases outside the gene matches: 7. The CDR3 loop is CASSDPPQGASNQPQHF. As DNA, the CDR3 is TGTGCCAGCAGTGACCCTCCTCAGGGGGCCAGCAATCAGCCCCAGCATTTT.

The chain carries TRBV4-3 and TRBJ1-2, with 7 bases matching TRBD1. CDR3 size: 13 residues. V dropped 5 bases and J dropped 4; count of bases not matched to a gene: 4. Germline V CDR1 and CDR2: LGHNA, YSLEER. CDR3 coding DNA: TGCGCCAGCAGCAACCGGGACAGCTATGGCTACACCTTC. As protein: CASSNRDSYGYTF.

CDR3 amino acids: CASSLTAGFDEQYF. CDR3 in DNA: TGTGCCAGCAGCTTAACAGCGGGATTCGACGAGCAGTACTTC. The rearrangement links TRBV11-1 to TRBJ2-7; 7 bases are shared with TRBD2. Germline V gives CDR1 SGHAT, CDR2 FQDESV (reference sequence). The CDR3 contains 14 residues. The trim removed 2 bases at V and 5 bases at J, leaving 6 bases unmatched.

This chain joins TRBV7-9 and TRBJ2-1, with 9 bases matching TRBD1. Germline CDR1 is SEHNR and CDR2 is FQNEAQ (reference sequence). V shed 1 base, J shed 10 bases, and the junction held 17 bases outside the gene matches. This CDR3 contains 18 residues. CDR3 DNA: TGTGCCAGCAGCTTAGGGAATCAGGACAGGGGTCCGGCAATGGAGCAGTTCTTC. Protein product: CASSLGNQDRGPAMEQFF.

The rearrangement joins TRBV11-2 to TRBJ2-7; TRBD2 agrees at 10 bases. The ends lost 1 base at V and 6 bases at J; junction bases unmatched: 6. This CDR3 spans 15 amino acids. The germline V gene encodes CDR1 SGHAT and CDR2 FQNNGV. The CDR3 reads CASSLVSGGASEQYF. CDR3 nucleotide sequence: TGTGCCAGCAGCTTAGTAAGCGGGGGGGCCAGCGAGCAGTACTTC.

The chain joins TRBV19 to TRBJ2-2; 7 positions agree with TRBD2. The CDR3 is 17 residues long. The V and J ends lost 7 bases and 7 bases, in that order; junction bases with no gene match: 18. Germline CDR1 LNHDA, CDR2 SQIVND (reference sequence). CDR3 DNA sequence: TGTGCCAGTACCAGTATCCGACTCGGGGGGAGAGGCGGGGAGCTGTTTTTT. As protein: CASTSIRLGGRGGELFF.

The chain combines TRBV27 with TRBJ2-7; 8 bases are shared with TRBD2. Germline loops: CDR1 MNHEY, CDR2 SMNVEV (reference sequence). Losses at the gene ends were 5 bases for V and 1 base for J; bases not matched to a gene: 1. The CDR3 is 13 amino acids. For the CDR3, the DNA is TGTGCCAGCAGTACGGGGGGGTCCTACGAGCAGTACTTC. Translating it yields CASSTGGSYEQYF.

The chain combines TRBV6-4 with TRBJ2-2; 12 nucleotides line up with TRBD2. CDR3 size: 17 residues. Germline CDR1 is MRHNA and CDR2 is SNTAGT. The trim removed 4 bases at V and 4 bases at J, leaving 7 bases unmatched. The CDR3 DNA reads as TGTGCCAGCAGTGCTCTAGCGGGAGGGCCTGGCACCGGGGAGCTGTTTTTT. It yields the protein CASSALAGGPGTGELFF.

This clone was observed a single time. The CDR3 bases are TGCGCCAGCAGCCCTGGACAGAATTCACCCCTCCACTTT. As protein: CASSPGQNSPLHF. The genes are TRBV5-1 and TRBJ1-6, with D perhaps matching TRBD1 (6 bases). CDR3 size: 13 residues. CDR1 SGHRS and CDR2 YFSETQ come from the germline V gene. V was clipped by 4 bases and J by 7 bases, with 9 bases between them.